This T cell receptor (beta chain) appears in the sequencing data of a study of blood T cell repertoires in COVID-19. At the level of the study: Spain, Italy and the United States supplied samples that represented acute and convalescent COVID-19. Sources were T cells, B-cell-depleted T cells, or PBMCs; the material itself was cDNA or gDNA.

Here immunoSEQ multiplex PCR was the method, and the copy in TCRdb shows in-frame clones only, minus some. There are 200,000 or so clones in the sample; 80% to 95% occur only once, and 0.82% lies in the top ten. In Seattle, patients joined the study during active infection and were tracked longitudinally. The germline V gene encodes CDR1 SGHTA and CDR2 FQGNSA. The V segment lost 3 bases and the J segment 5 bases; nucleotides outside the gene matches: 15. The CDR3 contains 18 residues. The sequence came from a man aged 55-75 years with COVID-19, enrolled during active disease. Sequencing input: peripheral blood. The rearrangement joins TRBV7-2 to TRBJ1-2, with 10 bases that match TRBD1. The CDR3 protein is CASSFDSGTGASVYGYTF. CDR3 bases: TGTGCCAGCAGCTTCGATTCCGGGACAGGGGCCTCGGTATATGGCTACACCTTC.